Below, 8 T cell receptor beta chains from the same sample are listed, as sequenced in a study of T cells in Graves' hyperthyroidism and ophthalmopathy. Amplification yielded TCR beta CDR3 regions, with RNA transcripts as the source. When the TCR CDR3 underwent first-round RT-PCR, the HTBI primer set was used. One entry per CDR3 protein, called by TCRdb with MiXCR from the multiplex PCR reads. The data show around 620,000 distinct CDR3 sequences, 16% seen once. Specimen: blood. Receptor source: a woman under 40 with Graves' hyperthyroidism.

A few counts support this clonotype. J is TRBJ1-2 and V is TRBV5-1; 7 nucleotides line up with TRBD1. With V trimmed by 0 bases and J by 4 bases, 9 bases remained unmatched. Germline V gene data show CDR1 as SGHRS and CDR2 as YFSETQ. CDR3 length: 16 amino acids. DNA for the CDR3: TGCGCCAGCAGCTTGGAGTTAGCCCAGGGGGGCTATGGCTACACCTTC. It yields the protein CASSLELAQGGYGYTF.

This clonotype was seen a few times. V gene TRBV7-3 combines with J gene TRBJ2-3; D is unresolved. Germline-derived CDR1 and CDR2 are SGHTA and FQGTGA. CDR3 length: 13 amino acids. The germline V and J ends were trimmed by 6 bases and 5 bases, with 12 bases remaining between them. CDR3 sequence (DNA): TGTGCCAGCAGGGACCCCGGTGAAGATACGCAGTATTTT. It specifies CASRDPGEDTQYF.

This clonotype was recorded at least ten times. This chain links TRBV27 with TRBJ2-3; a weak D match, TRBD2 (5 bases). With 2 bases removed from V and 0 bases from J, the gap between germline ends came to 9 bases. This CDR3 is 15 amino acids long. Per the germline V gene, CDR1 is MNHEY and CDR2 is SMNVEV (reference sequence). CDR3 region: CASSLPGSSTDTQYF. CDR3 sequence (DNA): TGTGCCAGCAGTTTACCGGGATCTAGCACAGATACGCAGTATTTT.

This clonotype was seen ten or more times. The DNA of the CDR3 is TGTGCCAGCTCACCACCGTCGGGTAACCGGAACGAGCAGTACTTC. Its protein product is CASSPPSGNRNEQYF. The V and J genes are TRBV18 and TRBJ2-7; D ambiguous. This CDR3 has 15 amino acids. The V gene's germline CDR1 is KGHSH and CDR2 LQKENI. The germline V and J ends were trimmed by 0 bases and 5 bases, with 14 bases remaining between them.

J is TRBJ2-7 and V is TRBV19; TRBD1 matches at 9 bases. The CDR3 runs 14 residues. Germline trimming cut 6 bases from V and 4 bases from J; bases unmatched to any gene: 7. CDR1 and CDR2 from the germline V gene are LNHDA and SQIVND (reference sequence). The CDR3 DNA follows: TGTGCCAGTAGCCCTCAACAGGGGGCGTACGAGCAGTACTTC. It codes for CASSPQQGAYEQYF. Drawing the rest from reference TRBV19 and TRBJ2-7, the complete variable domain is DGGITQSPKYLFRKEGQNVTLSCEQNLNHDAMYWYRQDPGQGLRLIYYSQIVNDFQKGDIAEGYSVSREKKESFPLTVTSAQKNPTAFYLCASSPQQGAYEQYFGPGTRLTVT.

This clonotype appeared a few times. The gene calls are TRBV28 and TRBJ1-3, with D hard to call. CDR3 length: 13 residues. V lost 3 bases to trimming and J lost 4 bases, with 7 bases between them. Germline CDR1 is MDHEN and CDR2 is SYDVKM. CDR3 coding DNA: TGTGCCAGCAGTTTGAGGGCGGGAAACACCATATATTTT. Translated, it gives CASSLRAGNTIYF.

This clonotype was recorded many times. This chain uses TRBV7-2 with TRBJ1-1, with D maybe TRBD1 (6 bases). V dropped 1 base and J dropped 0 bases, with 12 bases sitting between them. The CDR3 totals 16 residues. Germline-derived CDR1 and CDR2 are SGHTA and FQGNSA. The CDR3 region has the DNA TGTGCCAGCAGCTTAGGTTGGGACATAATGAACACTGAAGCTTTCTTT. This codes for CASSLGWDIMNTEAFF.

This clonotype was counted many times. Here the CDR3 reads CASSNRQRAVPEAFF. The CDR3 DNA is TGTGCCAGCAGCAATCGACAGAGGGCGGTACCTGAAGCTTTCTTT. The chain combines TRBV11-3 with TRBJ1-1, with a tentative D call TRBD1 (5 bases). The V gene's germline CDR1 is SGHNT and CDR2 YENEEA. Trimming stripped 5 bases from V and 6 bases from J, with 19 bases between. This CDR3 region has 15 residues.